This TCR beta chain came from a study of T cells after posttransplantation cyclophosphamide. Whole-study results and caveats: Recipient CMV seropositivity and CMV reactivation strongly tracked TRB clonality. Donor CD8+ memory clones often dominated recipient blood repertoires at later times. TRB overlap between skin or GI tissue T cells and blood was limited.

In regard to this clone: Its antigen is not identified.

Assay: immunoSEQ multiplex PCR; the TCRdb copy retains only in-frame clones and omits some. The repertoire consists of roughly 7,000 clones, none detected only once. There are 14 residues in the CDR3. Germline V lookup: CDR1 MNHEY, CDR2 SMNVEV (reference sequence). V was pared by 6 bases and J by 9 bases, with 20 bases between. Cyclophosphamide on days +3 and +4 followed busulfan-fludarabine conditioning and a marrow graft. The genes are TRBV27 and TRBJ2-5, with a possible D match to TRBD2 (5 bases). The receptor's source is a female patient aged 50-59 years who received an allogeneic stem cell transplant from an unrelated donor, was CMV-positive, and had acute GVHD only. Some of these T cells may belong to the graft donor. The material was PBMCs, obtained after allogeneic stem cell transplant with posttransplant cyclophosphamide. The CDR3 here is CASSQEGEEASQYF. The CDR3 coding sequence is TGTGCCAGCAGCCAAGAGGGCGAGGAGGCGTCCCAGTACTTC.